These T cell receptor beta chains were read from a single sample in a study of radiation and T cells in renal cell carcinoma. Sequencing used immunoSEQ multiplex PCR; TCRdb keeps in-frame clones, though not all of them. The sample carries some 150,000 clones, nearly 90% recorded once. The sequencing used blood, collected from a patient whose treatment included radiotherapy and nephrectomy. All receptors derive from a woman in her forties or fifties with renal cell carcinoma. Each CDR3 is given with its conserved first and last residue. The order of the fields is V gene, J gene, D gene, clone size, CDR3 DNA, CDR3 protein. A D gene is named only where the DNA matches it firmly. Size tells how often a clone was seen (once, few, many) or the class of an expanded clone, and some rows leave it out.

v_call: TRBV7-9; j_call: TRBJ1-1; d_call: .; clone_size: .; cdr3_nt: TGTGCCAGCCTCGGGGCCAGAAACACTGAAGCTTTCTTT; cdr3_aa: CASLGARNTEAFF
v_call: TRBV13; j_call: TRBJ2-7; d_call: TRBD2; clone_size: .; cdr3_nt: TGTGCCAGCAGCTTATTGGGGGGGATAAAGGACGAGCAGTACTTC; cdr3_aa: CASSLLGGIKDEQYF
v_call: TRBV7-9; j_call: TRBJ2-7; d_call: TRBD1; clone_size: .; cdr3_nt: TGTGCCAGCAGCTTCTTCCGGGACAGGGAAAACGAGCAGTACTTC; cdr3_aa: CASSFFRDRENEQYF
v_call: TRBV4-1; j_call: TRBJ2-5; d_call: .; clone_size: .; cdr3_nt: TGCGCCAGCAGCCGGACTGTACAAGAGACCCAGTACTTC; cdr3_aa: CASSRTVQETQYF
v_call: TRBV9; j_call: TRBJ1-3; d_call: .; clone_size: .; cdr3_nt: TGTGCCAGCAGCTCAAGGAATTCTGGAAACACCATATATTTT; cdr3_aa: CASSSRNSGNTIYF
v_call: TRBV10-3; j_call: TRBJ2-1; d_call: .; clone_size: .; cdr3_nt: TGTGCCATCAGTGAATTGGGCGGGGTAACCAATGAGCAGTTCTTC; cdr3_aa: CAISELGGVTNEQFF
v_call: TRBV7-3; j_call: TRBJ1-1; d_call: .; clone_size: .; cdr3_nt: TGTGCCAGCAGCTTAAGGCGGGCGGACGAAGCTTTCTTT; cdr3_aa: CASSLRRADEAFF
v_call: TRBV2; j_call: TRBJ2-3; d_call: TRBD2; clone_size: .; cdr3_nt: TGTGCCAGCAGTGGGCGGACTAGCGGGATCACAGATACGCAGTATTTT; cdr3_aa: CASSGRTSGITDTQYF
v_call: TRBV11-2; j_call: TRBJ1-2; d_call: TRBD1; clone_size: .; cdr3_nt: TGTGCCAGCAGCTTAACTCGGGGACAGGGGATAGGCTACACCTTC; cdr3_aa: CASSLTRGQGIGYTF
v_call: TRBV19; j_call: TRBJ2-7; d_call: .; clone_size: .; cdr3_nt: TGTGCCAGTAGTAGGTCCTCCGGGGCGCTGAACTACGAGCAGTACTTC; cdr3_aa: CASSRSSGALNYEQYF
v_call: TRBV29-1; j_call: TRBJ1-2; d_call: TRBD1; clone_size: .; cdr3_nt: TGCAGCGTAGAGAGACAGGGGGCCAGCTATGGCTACACCTTC; cdr3_aa: CSVERQGASYGYTF
v_call: TRBV5-4; j_call: TRBJ2-2; d_call: TRBD1; clone_size: .; cdr3_nt: TGTGCCAGCAGAGGGACAGGGGGGGCCGGGGAGCTGTTTTTT; cdr3_aa: CASRGTGGAGELFF
v_call: TRBV4-1; j_call: TRBJ2-7; d_call: TRBD2; clone_size: .; cdr3_nt: TGCGCCAGCAGCCAAGAGCCCCCCGCGGGGGACTCCTACGAGCAGTACTTC; cdr3_aa: CASSQEPPAGDSYEQYF
v_call: TRBV7-9; j_call: TRBJ2-2; d_call: TRBD1; clone_size: once; cdr3_nt: TGTGCCAGCAGCTACAAGACAGGGGGCCTGACCGGGGAGCTGTTTTTT; cdr3_aa: CASSYKTGGLTGELFF
v_call: TRBV10-1; j_call: TRBJ2-2; d_call: TRBD1; clone_size: .; cdr3_nt: TGCGCCAGCAGTGCTACATGGTCGGGACAGCCGAACACCGGGGAGCTGTTTTTT; cdr3_aa: CASSATWSGQPNTGELFF
v_call: TRBV5-1; j_call: TRBJ1-1; d_call: .; clone_size: .; cdr3_nt: TGCGCCAGCAGCTTGGATCCGAAACGGAACACTGAAGCTTTCTTT; cdr3_aa: CASSLDPKRNTEAFF
v_call: TRBV30; j_call: TRBJ1-2; d_call: .; clone_size: .; cdr3_nt: TGTGCCTGGAGTGTAGGGGAGATAGCTAACTATGGCTACACCTTC; cdr3_aa: CAWSVGEIANYGYTF
v_call: TRBV13; j_call: TRBJ1-2; d_call: .; clone_size: .; cdr3_nt: TGTGCCAGCAGTCCAGACAGATACTATGGCTACACCTTC; cdr3_aa: CASSPDRYYGYTF
v_call: TRBV18; j_call: TRBJ2-5; d_call: .; clone_size: .; cdr3_nt: TGTGCCAGCTCACCAAGTGTGGGACACCTCCAAGAGACCCAGTACTTC; cdr3_aa: CASSPSVGHLQETQYF
v_call: TRBV18; j_call: TRBJ1-5; d_call: .; clone_size: .; cdr3_nt: TGTGCCAGCTCACCAGGAGACGAACAGCCCCAGCATTTT; cdr3_aa: CASSPGDEQPQHF
v_call: TRBV7-9; j_call: TRBJ2-2; d_call: .; clone_size: few; cdr3_nt: TGTGCCAGCAGCTTAGGGACCGGGGAGCTGTTTTTT; cdr3_aa: CASSLGTGELFF
v_call: TRBV7-9; j_call: TRBJ1-1; d_call: TRBD1; clone_size: .; cdr3_nt: TGTGCCAGCAGCCTATTACAGGGGGGGAACACTGAAGCTTTCTTT; cdr3_aa: CASSLLQGGNTEAFF
v_call: TRBV19; j_call: TRBJ1-1; d_call: .; clone_size: once; cdr3_nt: TGTGCCAGTAGTATTAATATCCCTCCTTTGAACACTGAAGCTTTCTTT; cdr3_aa: CASSINIPPLNTEAFF
v_call: TRBV13; j_call: TRBJ1-3; d_call: .; clone_size: .; cdr3_nt: TGTGCCAGCAGCTTAGTTGGTAGAAACACCATATATTTT; cdr3_aa: CASSLVGRNTIYF
v_call: TRBV4-1; j_call: TRBJ1-2; d_call: TRBD1; clone_size: .; cdr3_nt: TGCGCCAGCAGCCCTCGTGCAGGGGGCGAAAGGGATGGCTACACCTTC; cdr3_aa: CASSPRAGGERDGYTF
v_call: TRBV19; j_call: TRBJ1-2; d_call: TRBD1; clone_size: .; cdr3_nt: TGTGCCAGTAGTAGGACAGGGGCTAACTATGGCTACACCTTC; cdr3_aa: CASSRTGANYGYTF
v_call: TRBV7-6; j_call: TRBJ2-2; d_call: .; clone_size: .; cdr3_nt: TGTGCCAGCAGCCTTTCAGGGACCGGGGAGCTGTTTTTT; cdr3_aa: CASSLSGTGELFF
v_call: TRBV5-5; j_call: TRBJ1-3; d_call: TRBD1; clone_size: .; cdr3_nt: TGTGCCAGCAGACCTACAGGGGGTGGAAACACCATATATTTT; cdr3_aa: CASRPTGGGNTIYF
v_call: TRBV5-1; j_call: TRBJ1-4; d_call: TRBD1; clone_size: .; cdr3_nt: TGCGCCAGCAGCCCTAACGCCGGGACAGGGGGAGAAAAACTGTTTTTT; cdr3_aa: CASSPNAGTGGEKLFF
v_call: TRBV7-9; j_call: TRBJ2-2; d_call: TRBD1; clone_size: once; cdr3_nt: TGTGCCAGCAGCTTAGGACAGGGGTCCTCAAACACCGGGGAGCTGTTTTTT; cdr3_aa: CASSLGQGSSNTGELFF
v_call: TRBV29-1; j_call: TRBJ1-2; d_call: .; clone_size: .; cdr3_nt: TGCAGCGTTGAAAACTCGGACCGGTATGGCTACACCTTC; cdr3_aa: CSVENSDRYGYTF
v_call: TRBV4-3; j_call: TRBJ2-3; d_call: .; clone_size: .; cdr3_nt: TGCGCCAGCAGCCAAGATCCATGGCCCTTAAGCACAGATACGCAGTATTTT; cdr3_aa: CASSQDPWPLSTDTQYF
v_call: TRBV6-6; j_call: TRBJ1-2; d_call: .; clone_size: .; cdr3_nt: TGTGCCAGCACCACAATAGGGGGAATAGGTGGCTACACCTTC; cdr3_aa: CASTTIGGIGGYTF
v_call: TRBV10-3; j_call: TRBJ1-5; d_call: .; clone_size: few; cdr3_nt: TGTGCCATCGGAACAGTCAGGGCCAACCCAAAGGAGCTCAGCAATCAGCCCCAGCATTTT; cdr3_aa: CAIGTVRANPKELSNQPQHF
v_call: TRBV5-1; j_call: TRBJ2-5; d_call: .; clone_size: .; cdr3_nt: TGCGCCAGCAGCTTTAGGACTCAGGGGTCCCAAGAGACCCAGTACTTC; cdr3_aa: CASSFRTQGSQETQYF
v_call: TRBV19; j_call: TRBJ2-7; d_call: .; clone_size: .; cdr3_nt: TGTGCCACCGGCCCACGGGGCCCCCAGTACTTC; cdr3_aa: CATGPRGPQYF
v_call: TRBV23-1; j_call: TRBJ1-1; d_call: .; clone_size: .; cdr3_nt: TGCGCCAGCGGACAGAAGACGGATAGGAACACTGAAGCTTTCTTT; cdr3_aa: CASGQKTDRNTEAFF
v_call: TRBV19; j_call: TRBJ1-2; d_call: .; clone_size: .; cdr3_nt: TGTGCCAGTAGTATCGGCGGGCAGACCATCTATGGCTACACCTTC; cdr3_aa: CASSIGGQTIYGYTF
v_call: TRBV5-6; j_call: TRBJ2-7; d_call: .; clone_size: once; cdr3_nt: TGTGCCAGCAGCGGGGGATTGACGGGTCTTTGGGAGCAGTACTTC; cdr3_aa: CASSGGLTGLWEQYF
v_call: TRBV6-5; j_call: TRBJ2-1; d_call: TRBD1; clone_size: .; cdr3_nt: TGTGCCAGCAGCGCGCCGGGACAGGAGATCTTC; cdr3_aa: CASSAPGQEIF
v_call: TRBV9; j_call: TRBJ1-4; d_call: .; clone_size: .; cdr3_nt: TGTGCCAGCAGTCGAAACATAGGGGTGACTAATGAAAAACTGTTTTTT; cdr3_aa: CASSRNIGVTNEKLFF
v_call: TRBV7-8; j_call: TRBJ2-5; d_call: .; clone_size: once; cdr3_nt: TGTGCCAGCAGCTTAGTACAGCGCCAAGAGACCCAGTACTTC; cdr3_aa: CASSLVQRQETQYF
v_call: TRBV5-1; j_call: TRBJ1-4; d_call: TRBD1; clone_size: .; cdr3_nt: TGCGCCAGCAGCTTACCACAGGGGACGACTAATGAAAAACTGTTTTTT; cdr3_aa: CASSLPQGTTNEKLFF
v_call: TRBV29-1; j_call: TRBJ1-2; d_call: .; clone_size: .; cdr3_nt: TGCAGCGTTGGGGCCCTGGGAGGCTACACCTTC; cdr3_aa: CSVGALGGYTF
v_call: TRBV11-3; j_call: TRBJ2-5; d_call: .; clone_size: .; cdr3_nt: TGTGCCAGCAGCTTGTCCCTTGGGGAGACCCAGTACTTC; cdr3_aa: CASSLSLGETQYF
v_call: TRBV5-1; j_call: TRBJ2-6; d_call: .; clone_size: .; cdr3_nt: TGCGCCAGCAGCTTTGTATCGGGCTCTGGGGCCAACGTCCTGACTTTC; cdr3_aa: CASSFVSGSGANVLTF
v_call: TRBV19; j_call: TRBJ2-7; d_call: .; clone_size: .; cdr3_nt: TGTGCCAGTAGTAGGGGGCCCGGTCAAAGCCACGAGCAGTACTTC; cdr3_aa: CASSRGPGQSHEQYF
v_call: TRBV7-3; j_call: TRBJ2-3; d_call: TRBD2; clone_size: once; cdr3_nt: TGTGCCAGCAGCCTCAAGCCGACTAGCGGGGGGGCCCCTAGCACAGATACGCAGTATTTT; cdr3_aa: CASSLKPTSGGAPSTDTQYF
v_call: TRBV7-9; j_call: TRBJ2-7; d_call: .; clone_size: .; cdr3_nt: TGTGCCAGCAGCTCTGGACAGCGGCCCTACGAGCAGTACTTC; cdr3_aa: CASSSGQRPYEQYF
v_call: TRBV7-9; j_call: TRBJ2-1; d_call: TRBD2; clone_size: .; cdr3_nt: TGTGCCAGCAGCTTTTGGACTAGCGGGGGAGGACATGAGCAGTTCTTC; cdr3_aa: CASSFWTSGGGHEQFF
v_call: TRBV5-1; j_call: TRBJ2-3; d_call: .; clone_size: .; cdr3_nt: TGCGCCAGCAGCTTGGAGGGGCCGCCAGATACGCAGTATTTT; cdr3_aa: CASSLEGPPDTQYF
v_call: TRBV6-5; j_call: TRBJ1-5; d_call: TRBD1; clone_size: .; cdr3_nt: TGTGCCAGCAGTTCGGGACAGGGTTATAGCAATCAGCCCCAGCATTTT; cdr3_aa: CASSSGQGYSNQPQHF